The clone carrying this T cell receptor (beta chain) was counted once. This specimen comes from a study of CD8 T cells in Susac syndrome. cDNA came from about 0.51 to 1 ug RNA primed by random hexamers. A single record per CDR3 protein comes from TCRdb applying MiXCR to the immunoSEQ multiplex PCR reads. The sample holds a few hundred thousand distinct CDR3 sequences, nearly 97% seen once. The CDR3 is 15 residues long. V was pared by 2 bases and J by 2 bases, with 13 bases between. V and J are TRBV12-3 or TRBV12-4 and TRBJ2-7; a possible D gene is TRBD1 (5 bases). The clonotype originates from a human donor with multiple sclerosis. The sequencing input was CD4+ T cells from PBMCs. CDR3 sequence (DNA): TGTGCCAGCAGTTTATGGGGCAGGGAAACCTACGAGCAGTACTTC. Translating gives CASSLWGRETYEQYF.